This entry is about one T cell receptor (beta chain). The record originates from a study of blood T cell repertoires in COVID-19. Study in general: Specimens from acute and convalescent COVID-19 originated in the United States, Italy and Spain.

Using immunoSEQ multiplex PCR, the repertoire was profiled, and TCRdb retains in-frame clones only, with some absent. There are just over 650,000 clones in the sample; about nine tenths occur only once, and approximately 0.3% lies in the top ten. The CDR3 covers 18 residues. With 3 bases clipped from V and 0 bases from J, the junction kept 10 bases outside the gene matches. The germline gives CDR1 MNHEY, CDR2 SMNVEV (reference sequence). The sequencing input was peripheral blood. The sequence was collected from a woman younger than 35 with acute or convalescent COVID-19. This sequence joins TRBV27 and TRBJ2-7; 11 positions agree with TRBD2. The CDR3 sequence: CASSFRLAGGRSSYEQYF. The CDR3 DNA is TGTGCCAGCAGTTTTCGCCTAGCGGGGGGACGTAGCTCCTACGAGCAGTACTTC.